The sequence of this TCR beta chain was determined in a study of cytomegalovirus exposure and HLA in healthy donors. Trimming cost V 7 bases and J 6 bases, with 11 bases left between them. CDR1 is MDHEN, CDR2 SYDVKM, per germline. CDR3 size: 12 residues. PCR primers comprised 60 Vbeta and 13 Jbeta primers. The method was immunoSEQ multiplex PCR; TCRdb's version includes in-frame clones alone and lacks a portion of them. The data contain over 120,000 clones, approximately 70% of them seen just once; the ten biggest clones take up about 2.2%. The source of this sequence is a woman aged 55 to 70 in good health and CMV-seropositive. This rearrangement joins TRBV28 to TRBJ2-3; D is perhaps TRBD2 (5 bases). Sequencing was carried out using PBMCs. The CDR3 bases are TGTGCCAGCAAGGGAGCGGTCGATACGCAGTATTTT. It specifies CASKGAVDTQYF.